The subject of this entry is one T cell receptor beta chain. Its specificity is unknown. The data belong to a study of cytomegalovirus exposure and HLA in healthy donors. PCR involved 60 Vbeta and 13 Jbeta primers. Using immunoSEQ multiplex PCR, the repertoire was profiled, and TCRdb retains in-frame clones only, with some absent. The sample records roughly 95,000 clones, 60% to 85% being singletons. Study observations and caveats: The classifier reportedly diagnosed cytomegalovirus status with high sensitivity and specificity. Most CMV-associated TCR beta chains appeared HLA-restricted in a later analysis. The analysis excluded some indistinguishable V segments, including TRBV6-2 and TRBV6-3.

In germline, CDR1 is SEHNR, CDR2 FQNEAQ (reference sequence). The length of the CDR3 is 13 residues. V was trimmed by 1 base and J by 3 bases, leaving 6 bases between them. This sequence was found in a man younger than 40 in good health and CMV-seropositive. The rearrangement uses TRBV7-9 and TRBJ1-2; tentatively, D is TRBD1 (6 bases). The specimen was PBMCs. The CDR3 sequence: CASSLGGHYGYTF. CDR3 DNA: TGTGCCAGCAGCTTAGGGGGGCACTATGGCTACACCTTC.